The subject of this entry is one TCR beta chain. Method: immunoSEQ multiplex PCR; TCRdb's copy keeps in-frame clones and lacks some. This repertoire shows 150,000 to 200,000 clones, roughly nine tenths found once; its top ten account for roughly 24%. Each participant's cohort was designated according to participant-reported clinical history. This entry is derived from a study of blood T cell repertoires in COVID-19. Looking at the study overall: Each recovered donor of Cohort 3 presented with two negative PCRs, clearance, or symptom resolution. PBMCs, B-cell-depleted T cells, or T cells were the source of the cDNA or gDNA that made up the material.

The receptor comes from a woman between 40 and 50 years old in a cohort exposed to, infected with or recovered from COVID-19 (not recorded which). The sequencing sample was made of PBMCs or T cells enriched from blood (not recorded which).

As DNA, the CDR3 is TGTGCCATCAGTCCAGGGACTTCTGCAGATACGCAGTATTTT. Its translation is CAISPGTSADTQYF. The chain recombines TRBV10-3 with TRBJ2-3; D may be TRBD2 (6 bases). Per germline, CDR1 ENHRY and CDR2 SYGVKD. The CDR3 has 14 amino acids. The germline V and J ends were trimmed by 5 bases and 4 bases, with 13 bases remaining between them.